This T cell receptor beta chain was identified in a study of T cells in Graves' hyperthyroidism and ophthalmopathy. TCR beta CDR3 region amplification was performed from RNA transcripts. The HTBI set primed first-round TCR CDR3 RT-PCR. TCRdb independently ran MiXCR on the multiplex PCR reads; one entry per CDR3 protein. The sample comprises 500,000 to 800,000 distinct CDR3 sequences, about 45% of which are singletons, and roughly 6.5% rests with the top ten. The length of the CDR3 is 14 residues. V lost 2 bases to trimming and J lost 6 bases, with 10 bases between them. The germline gives CDR1 SEHNR, CDR2 FQNEAQ (reference sequence).

The specimen sequenced was peripheral blood or thyroid tissue (not recorded which). This chain uses TRBV7-9 with TRBJ2-2; unclear D gene. This clonotype was obtained from an adult man with Graves' disease, either hyperthyroidism or ophthalmopathy (not recorded which). This chain's CDR3 is CASSLKALAGELFF. CDR3 nucleotide sequence: TGTGCCAGCAGCTTAAAGGCGTTAGCCGGGGAGCTGTTTTTT. Combining the CDR3 with reference TRBV7-9 and TRBJ2-2 gives the whole variable domain DTGVSQNPRHKITKRGQNVTFRCDPISEHNRLYWYRQTLGQGPEFLTYFQNEAQLEKSRLLSDRFSAERPKGSFSTLEIQRTEQGDSAMYLCASSLKALAGELFFGEGSRLTVL.